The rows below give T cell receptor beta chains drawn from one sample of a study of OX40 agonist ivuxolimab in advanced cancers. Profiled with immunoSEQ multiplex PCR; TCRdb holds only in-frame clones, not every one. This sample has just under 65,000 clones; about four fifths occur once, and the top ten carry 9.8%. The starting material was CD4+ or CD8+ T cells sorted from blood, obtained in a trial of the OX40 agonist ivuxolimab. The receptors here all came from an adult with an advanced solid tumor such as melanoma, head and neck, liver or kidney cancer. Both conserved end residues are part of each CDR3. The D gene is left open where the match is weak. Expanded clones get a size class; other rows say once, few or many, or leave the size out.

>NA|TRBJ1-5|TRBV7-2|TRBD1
TGTGCCAGCAGCGGTCGGACAGGGGGGCAGCCCCAGCATTTT
CASSGRTGGQPQHF
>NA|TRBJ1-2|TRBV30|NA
TGTGCCTGGAATGGCGGGGCGCAGTTTTATGGCTACACCTTC
CAWNGGAQFYGYTF
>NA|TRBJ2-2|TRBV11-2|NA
TGTGCCAGCAGCTTCCGGGGTTGGGACACCGGGGAGCTGTTTTTT
CASSFRGWDTGELFF
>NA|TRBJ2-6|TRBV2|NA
TGTGCCAGCACTAACCTTAGACAGGGAGGACCTGGGGCCAACGTCCTGACTTTC
CASTNLRQGGPGANVLTF
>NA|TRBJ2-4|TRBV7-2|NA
TGTGCCAGCACCTCAAGGACAGCGAACATTCAGTACTTC
CASTSRTANIQYF
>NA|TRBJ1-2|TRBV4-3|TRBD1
TGCGCCAGCAGCCAGGGGACAGGGGGAATAGCCTACACCTTC
CASSQGTGGIAYTF
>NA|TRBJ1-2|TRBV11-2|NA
TGTGCCAGCAGCTTAGCCGGGCCCGTGAATGGCTACACCTTC
CASSLAGPVNGYTF
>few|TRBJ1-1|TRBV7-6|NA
TGTGCCAGCAGCTTAACCTCCAACACTGAAGCTTTCTTT
CASSLTSNTEAFF
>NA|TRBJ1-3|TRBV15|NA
TGTGCCACCAGCAGAGATACGGGAAACACCATATATTTT
CATSRDTGNTIYF
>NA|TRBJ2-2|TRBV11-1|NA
TGTGCCAGCAGCGCGTCTAGGAGGGCCGGGGAGCTGTTTTTT
CASSASRRAGELFF
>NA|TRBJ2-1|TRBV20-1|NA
TGCAGTGCTAGAGCAAACAATGAGCAGTTCTTC
CSARANNEQFF
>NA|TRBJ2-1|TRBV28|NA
TGTGCCAGCAGGAAATCCGGGTACAATGAGCAGTTCTTC
CASRKSGYNEQFF
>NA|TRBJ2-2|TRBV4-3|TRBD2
TGCGCCAGCAGCCAAGGGACTAGTAGCACCGGGGAGCTGTTTTTT
CASSQGTSSTGELFF
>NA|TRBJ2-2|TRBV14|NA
TGTGCCAGCAGCCAATGGGGGGCCGGGGAGCTGTTTTTT
CASSQWGAGELFF
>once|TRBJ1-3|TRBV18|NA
TGTGCCAGCTCACCATGGGACGGGTCCCGTGGAAACACCATATATTTT
CASSPWDGSRGNTIYF
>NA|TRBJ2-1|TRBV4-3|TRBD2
TGCGCCAGCAGCCAAGATCTAGCGGGGGGCCAACCATACAATGAGCAGTTCTTC
CASSQDLAGGQPYNEQFF
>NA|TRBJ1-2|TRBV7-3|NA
TGTGCCAGCAGCCCGGGACCGGGGTATGGCTACACCTTC
CASSPGPGYGYTF
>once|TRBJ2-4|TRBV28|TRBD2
TGTGCCAGCAGCCTCGGGCGGGGGGGCGCCATTCAGTACTTC
CASSLGRGGAIQYF
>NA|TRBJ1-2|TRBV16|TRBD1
TGTGCCAGCAGCCAGCAGGGACAGGGGGTGAACGGCTACACCTTC
CASSQQGQGVNGYTF
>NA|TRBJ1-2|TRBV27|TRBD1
TGTGCCAGCAGTTTAGGACAGGGCTATGGCTACACCTTC
CASSLGQGYGYTF
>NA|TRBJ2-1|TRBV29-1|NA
TGCAGCGTTGACGGAGCGGCCAACTCCTACAATGAGCAGTTCTTC
CSVDGAANSYNEQFF
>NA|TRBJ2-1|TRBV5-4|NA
TGTGCCAGCAGCTCCATCGACAATGAGCAGTTCTTC
CASSSIDNEQFF
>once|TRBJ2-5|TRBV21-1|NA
TGTGCCAGCAGCAAAGCGCCGGGACTAGCGGGGGGGCAAGAGACCCAGTACTTC
CASSKAPGLAGGQETQYF
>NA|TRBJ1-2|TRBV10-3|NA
TGTGCCATCAGTGAATTAGACGGACGGAACTATGGCTACACCTTC
CAISELDGRNYGYTF
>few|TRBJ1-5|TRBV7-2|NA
TGTGCCAGCAGCCCCTTTCCCCGAGGGAGCAATCAGCCCCAGCATTTT
CASSPFPRGSNQPQHF
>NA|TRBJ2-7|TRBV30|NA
TGTGCCTGGACAGGGAATTCCTACGAGCAGTACTTC
CAWTGNSYEQYF
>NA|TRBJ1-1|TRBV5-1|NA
TGCGCCAGCAGCTTAGGAGCCTCGACCCAGAACACTGAAGCTTTCTTT
CASSLGASTQNTEAFF
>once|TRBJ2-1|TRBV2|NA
TGTGCCAGCAGCCCCCTCGATGAGCAGTTCTTC
CASSPLDEQFF
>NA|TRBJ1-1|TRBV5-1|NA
TGCGCCAGCAGCACGGGGCTAGGAGCTGAAGCTTTCTTT
CASSTGLGAEAFF
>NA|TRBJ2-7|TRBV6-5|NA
TGTGCCAGCAGTTACTCGGGACTCCATGCCTACGAGCAGTACTTC
CASSYSGLHAYEQYF
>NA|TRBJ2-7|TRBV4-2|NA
TGTGCCAGCAGCCAAGACAGGGCGTACGAGCAGTACTTC
CASSQDRAYEQYF
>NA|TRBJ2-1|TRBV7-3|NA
TGTGCCAGCAGCTTAACCCTAGGCGGTAGGAACAATGAGCAGTTCTTC
CASSLTLGGRNNEQFF
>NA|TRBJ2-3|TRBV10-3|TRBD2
TGTGCCATCAGTGGATCGATAGGTAGCGGGAGCACAGATACGCAGTATTTT
CAISGSIGSGSTDTQYF
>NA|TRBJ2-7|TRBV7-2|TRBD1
TGTGCCAGCAGCTTAGGGACAGGAGAGCAGTACTTC
CASSLGTGEQYF
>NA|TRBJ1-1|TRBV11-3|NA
TGTGCCAGCAGCGGAGTCCCCGGGCCCAGGGGAGCTTTCTTT
CASSGVPGPRGAFF
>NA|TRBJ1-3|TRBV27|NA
TGTGCCAGCAGTCCTTTGGGGGGGCTGGGGGGAAACACCATATATTTT
CASSPLGGLGGNTIYF